This T cell receptor (beta chain) was obtained from a study of regulatory T cells in long-lasting Graves disease. V was pared by 1 base and J by 0 bases, with 7 bases between. This CDR3 has 15 amino acids. Per germline, CDR1 MNHEY and CDR2 SMNVEV (reference sequence). Investigators prepared the TCR beta libraries by applying iRepertoire HTBI primers and Arm-PCR of CDR3 regions. TCRdb re-derived calls from the multiplex PCR reads in MiXCR, one entry per CDR3 protein. The sample has a few hundred thousand distinct CDR3 sequences; around 15% are singletons. Time point of the sample: newly diagnosed GD, antithyroid drugs for less than 3 months. From PBMCs, RNA was extracted and then used to make the TCR library. These data were likewise used in another study, on T cells in Graves' hyperthyroidism and ophthalmopathy.

The material was peripheral blood mononuclear cells (PBMCs), obtained at new diagnosis, from a patient treated with antithyroid drugs. This TCR was sampled from a woman aged 18-30 years with Graves disease. V gene TRBV27 combines with J gene TRBJ1-5; D unclear. The CDR3 nucleotides read TGTGCCAGCAGTTTATACCCATATAGCAATCAGCCCCAGCATTTT. Translated: CASSLYPYSNQPQHF.